What follows are 25 T cell receptor beta chains derived from one specimen sequenced in a study of T cells after yellow fever vaccination. TCRdb reanalysed the 5' RACE reads using MiXCR and keeps one entry per CDR3 protein. The repertoire has more than 95,000 distinct CDR3 sequences, about 8.8% of them found once; the top ten carry 30% to 50%. Sequenced material: CD8+ T cells sorted from PBMCs, taken on the day of the yellow fever booster vaccination. These receptors were collected from a man younger than 35 who received the YFV17D yellow fever vaccine.

This sequence joins TRBV4-3 and TRBJ1-2; the D gene is possibly TRBD1 (6 bases). The CDR3 has 14 amino acids. Trimming cost V 0 bases and J 12 bases, with 17 bases left between them. Germline CDR1 is LGHNA and CDR2 is YSLEER. CDR3 protein: CASSQDMDSSFDTF. CDR3 in DNA: TGCGCCAGCAGCCAAGATATGGACAGCTCGTTTGACACCTTC.

The chain carries TRBV5-4 and TRBJ1-1; D remains unclear. This CDR3 is 13 amino acids long. The germline V gene encodes CDR1 SGHNT and CDR2 YYREEE (reference sequence). V was trimmed by 4 bases and J by 4 bases, leaving 11 bases between them. For the CDR3, the DNA is TGTGCCAGCAGCCCGCAGGAGGGCACTGAAGCTTTCTTT. Amino acid sequence: CASSPQEGTEAFF.

This clonotype was detected a few times. The chain uses TRBV6-6 and TRBJ2-2; 8 bases map to TRBD1. Germline CDR1 is MNHNY and CDR2 is SVGAGI (reference sequence). The CDR3 runs to 16 residues. V shed 6 bases, J shed 4 bases, and the junction held 10 bases outside the gene matches. CDR3 nucleotide sequence: TGTGCCAGCAGCCCTAGGACAGGGCTGGGCACCGGGGAGCTGTTTTTT. Translation gives CASSPRTGLGTGELFF.

This clonotype was observed a few times. The chain joins TRBV18 to TRBJ2-1, with TRBD2 matching 8 bases. Trimming removed 6 bases from V and 4 bases from J; junction bases left unmatched: 14. This CDR3 has 17 residues. From germline, CDR1 is KGHSH and CDR2 LQKENI. CDR3 residues: CASSPQPGGPMYNEQFF. The CDR3 DNA sequence: TGTGCCAGCTCCCCCCAGCCGGGGGGGCCTATGTACAATGAGCAGTTCTTC.

This clonotype was recorded a few times. This chain joins TRBV6-5 and TRBJ1-5; D unresolved. This CDR3 has 13 amino acids. From germline, CDR1 is MNHEY and CDR2 SVGAGI. V was clipped by 6 bases and J by 7 bases, with 13 bases between them. DNA for the CDR3: TGTGCCAGCAGCACGACCTCCACCCAGCCCCAGCATTTT. It is translated as CASSTTSTQPQHF.

This clonotype was recorded a few times. This chain uses TRBV29-1 with TRBJ2-3; weak D call: TRBD1 (5 bases). V gave up 4 bases and J gave up 0 bases, with 11 bases separating them. The germline V gene has CDR1 SQVTM and CDR2 ANQGSEA. The CDR3 has 14 residues. In DNA form, the CDR3 reads TGCAGCGTTGCAGGGAACCCTAGCACAGATACGCAGTATTTT. It specifies CSVAGNPSTDTQYF.

This chain links TRBV7-9 with TRBJ2-1; the match to TRBD2 covers 10 bases. The CDR3 totals 15 residues. The V and J ends lost 7 bases and 5 bases, in that order; junction bases with no gene match: 8. Germline V CDR1 and CDR2: SEHNR, FQNEAQ (reference sequence). In nucleotides, the CDR3 is TGTGCCAGCACCCCCCCACTAGCGGGAAACAATGAGCAGTTCTTC. This gives the protein CASTPPLAGNNEQFF.

The V gene is TRBV12-3 or TRBV12-4, the J gene TRBJ1-1; the D is unclear. The V and J ends lost 6 bases and 4 bases respectively, with 15 bases between them. The CDR3 is made up of 14 amino acids. CDR3 sequence (DNA): TGTGCCAGCAGCCCGCCATATGGGTTCACTGAAGCTTTCTTT. It yields the protein CASSPPYGFTEAFF.

This clonotype was seen repeatedly, ten times or more. The chain carries TRBV6-2 or TRBV6-3 and TRBJ1-2, with D unresolved. The CDR3 covers 13 residues. V was cut by 4 bases and J by 2 bases, with 8 bases left in between. Germline V gene data show CDR1 as MNHEY and CDR2 as SVGEGT. CDR3 region: CASSLTANYGYTF. CDR3 nucleotide sequence: TGTGCCAGCAGTTTAACAGCGAACTATGGCTACACCTTC.

This clonotype was counted many times. The chain is built from TRBV14 and TRBJ2-1, with 7 bases aligning to TRBD2. This CDR3 spans 13 amino acids. Trimming cost V 7 bases and J 8 bases; bases outside gene matches: 8. Germline-derived CDR1 and CDR2 are SGHDN and FVKESK. CDR3 nucleotide sequence: TGTGCCAGCAATCACGGGGGGATCGATGAGCAGTTCTTC. Protein sequence: CASNHGGIDEQFF.

The CDR3 sequence is CSVEDPGKGESYTF. As DNA, the CDR3 is TGCAGCGTTGAAGACCCGGGCAAAGGGGAGAGCTACACCTTC. J is TRBJ1-2 and V is TRBV29-1; a weak D match, TRBD1 (5 bases). Between the trimmed V and J ends, which lost 0 bases and 9 bases, there was a span of 17 bases. The CDR3 extends over 14 amino acids. Germline CDR1 SQVTM, CDR2 ANQGSEA. The full variable domain, in which reference TRBV29-1 and TRBJ1-2 provide the parts outside the CDR3, is SAVISQKPSRDICQRGTSLTIQCQVDSQVTMMFWYRQQPGQSLTLIATANQGSEATYESGFVIDKFPISRPNLTFSTLTVSNMSPEDSSIYLCSVEDPGKGESYTFGSGTRLTVV.

The V gene is TRBV12-3 or TRBV12-4, the J gene TRBJ1-6; 8 bases line up with TRBD1. CDR3 length: 13 residues. J was trimmed by 8 bases and V by 6 bases; bases with no gene match: 3. The CDR3 DNA reads TGTGCCAGCAGGGAACAGGGGGATTCACCCCTCCACTTT. Residues: CASREQGDSPLHF.

This chain links TRBV27 with TRBJ1-5; 9 bases fit TRBD1. Germline assignment: CDR1 MNHEY and CDR2 SMNVEV (reference sequence). The CDR3 runs to 15 residues. The V segment lost 10 bases and the J segment 6 bases; nucleotides outside the gene matches: 13. CDR3 in amino acids: CATESTGGLGQPQHF. The CDR3 nucleotides read TGTGCCACCGAATCCACAGGGGGCCTCGGTCAGCCCCAGCATTTT.

This clonotype was counted between two and nine times. The chain couples TRBV6-6 to TRBJ2-2; TRBD1 is a possible D gene (5 bases). The CDR3 has 16 residues. The germline CDR1 and CDR2 sequences are MNHNY and SVGAGI (reference sequence). V lost 3 bases and J 0 bases, leaving 11 bases between the germline ends. The chain's CDR3 is CASSYIRTPNTGELFF. CDR3 DNA: TGTGCCAGCAGTTATATCAGGACACCGAACACCGGGGAGCTGTTTTTT.

This clonotype was seen a few times. The chain joins TRBV6-6 to TRBJ2-3, with D maybe TRBD2 (6 bases). Germline V lookup: CDR1 MNHNY, CDR2 SVGAGI (reference sequence). CDR3 length: 14 amino acids. Trimming removed 6 bases at V and 6 bases at J, with 16 bases between. This CDR3 reads CASRAVYRGDTQYF. Written as DNA, the CDR3 is TGTGCCAGCAGGGCGGTCTATCGGGGGGATACGCAGTATTTT.

The rearrangement uses TRBV7-3 and TRBJ1-1; 8 nucleotides line up with TRBD1. CDR3 length: 12 amino acids. Losses at the gene ends were 5 bases for V and 7 bases for J; bases not matched to a gene: 3. Germline values: CDR1 SGHTA, CDR2 FQGTGA. The CDR3 loop is CASSDTGGEAFF. Written as DNA, the CDR3 is TGTGCCAGCAGCGATACAGGGGGTGAAGCTTTCTTT.

Only a few counts were recorded for this clonotype. One end of the junction is discordant with germline, which a read error may explain. The rearrangement links TRBV5-6 to TRBJ2-5, with D perhaps TRBD2 (5 bases). This CDR3 has 12 residues. Germline V CDR1 and CDR2: SGHDT, YYEEEE. The CDR3 DNA sequence: TGTGCCAGCAGCGCAAACGACTACGAAGGGAACTTC. It yields the protein CASSANDYEGNF. Full variable domain (rest looked up from reference TRBV5-6 and TRBJ2-5): DAGVTQSPTHLIKTRGQQVTLRCSPKSGHDTVSWYQQALGQGPQFIFQYYEEEERQRGNFPDRFSGHQFPNYSSELNVNALLLGDSALYLCASSANDYEGNFGPGTRLLVL.

In its sample, this clonotype was seen a few times. The rearrangement joins TRBV3-1 to TRBJ2-4; tentatively, D is TRBD2 (6 bases). CDR3 size: 16 residues. The V and J ends lost 3 bases and 0 bases respectively, with 12 bases between them. Germline values: CDR1 LGHDT, CDR2 YNNKEL (reference sequence). In DNA form, the CDR3 reads TGTGCCAGCAGCCAGGGACTTCGCTTAGCCAAAAACATTCAGTACTTC. Protein product: CASSQGLRLAKNIQYF. Drawing the rest from reference TRBV3-1 and TRBJ2-4, the complete variable domain is DTAVSQTPKYLVTQMGNDKSIKCEQNLGHDTMYWYKQDSKKFLKIMFSYNNKELIINETVPNRFSPKSPDKAHLNLHINSLELGDSAVYFCASSQGLRLAKNIQYFGAGTRLSVL.

The sample holds many counts of this clonotype. The chain has TRBV5-1 and TRBJ2-5; D tentatively fits TRBD1 or TRBD2 (5 bases each). Germline V lookup: CDR1 SGHRS, CDR2 YFSETQ. This CDR3 contains 14 residues. V shed 3 bases and J shed 5 bases, with 14 bases lying between them. This CDR3 is CASSWDADGETQYF. The CDR3, as DNA: TGCGCCAGCAGCTGGGACGCCGACGGCGAGACCCAGTACTTC.

This clonotype was observed many times. The rearrangement links TRBV7-6 to TRBJ2-3, with D possibly being TRBD2 (6 bases). CDR3 length equals 14 residues. Per the germline V gene, CDR1 is SGHVS and CDR2 is FNYEAQ. The germline V and J ends were trimmed by 5 bases and 5 bases, with 14 bases remaining between them. CDR3 coding DNA: TGTGCCAGCAGCACCCGGACTACCGGAGATACGCAGTATTTT. It encodes CASSTRTTGDTQYF.

This clonotype showed up many times. The chain has TRBV5-1 and TRBJ2-1; 9 nucleotides align to TRBD2. Unmatched junction bases numbered 7, after V lost 2 bases and J lost 1 base. CDR1 and CDR2 (germline): SGHRS, YFSETQ. The CDR3 spans 17 residues. The CDR3 coding sequence is TGCGCCAGCAGCTTCCCGCGGGGGGGGGATTCCTACAATGAGCAGTTCTTC. This translates into CASSFPRGGDSYNEQFF.

Only a few counts were recorded for this clonotype. This chain connects TRBV4-2 to TRBJ2-1; D possibly corresponds to TRBD2 (5 bases). V was clipped by 6 bases and J by 3 bases, with 15 bases between them. The CDR3 has 15 residues. Germline V gene data show CDR1 as LGHNA and CDR2 as YNFKEQ. CDR3 bases: TGTGCCAGCAGGCCCGACTATCCTAGCTACAATGAGCAGTTCTTC. This translates into CASRPDYPSYNEQFF.

This clonotype turned up a few times. CDR3 protein: CASSLGGQGRYNEQFF. DNA of the CDR3: TGTGCCAGCAGCTTGGGGGGACAGGGGAGGTACAATGAGCAGTTCTTC. The chain employs TRBV5-4 and TRBJ2-1, with 10 bases that match TRBD1. The ends lost 0 bases at V and 4 bases at J; junction bases unmatched: 4. Germline V lookup: CDR1 SGHNT, CDR2 YYREEE (reference sequence). The CDR3 consists of 16 residues.

The chain links TRBV7-2 to TRBJ2-3; D might be TRBD2 (5 bases). The CDR3 is 18 amino acids. Trimming took off 6 bases at V and 5 bases at J, with 27 bases between the two ends. CDR1 is SGHTA and CDR2 is FQGNSA in the germline V gene. CDR3 in amino acids: CASSSPSAGPGIGDTQYF. The CDR3 nucleotides read TGTGCCAGCAGTTCTCCCTCCGCGGGTCCGGGCATTGGAGATACGCAGTATTTT.

The sample holds a few counts of this clonotype. The chain uses TRBV6-5 and TRBJ2-1; D is perhaps TRBD2 (6 bases). This CDR3 comprises 16 residues. The V and J ends lost 4 bases and 6 bases respectively, with 19 bases between them. Germline CDR1 MNHEY, CDR2 SVGAGI. The CDR3 DNA reads TGTGCCAGCAGTTCCGGGCTCGGGACTCCTCGCAATGAGCAGTTCTTC. This sequence encodes CASSSGLGTPRNEQFF.